These 7 T cell receptor beta chains were all obtained from the same sample, sequenced in a study of T cell changes during pregnancy in multiple sclerosis. Produced via immunoSEQ multiplex PCR; TCRdb's table is partial and in-frame only. Altogether some 140,000 clones are present, about 96% being singletons, with the ten largest covering about 0.45%. This material consisted of peripheral blood, taken after pregnancy. These receptors were collected from a female donor with multiple sclerosis, enrolled in a pregnancy study.

The chain employs TRBV2 and TRBJ2-1; 7 nucleotides match TRBD1. The CDR3 extends over 13 amino acids. Germline trimming cut 6 bases from V and 6 bases from J; bases unmatched to any gene: 5. The germline CDR1 and CDR2 sequences are SNHLY and FYNNEI. DNA of the CDR3: TGTGCCAGCAGGGAAAACAGGGGCAATGAGCAGTTCTTC. This encodes CASRENRGNEQFF. Full variable domain (rest looked up from reference TRBV2 and TRBJ2-1): EPEVTQTPSHQVTQMGQEVILRCVPISNHLYFYWYRQILGQKVEFLVSFYNNEISEKSEIFDDQFSVERPDGSNFTLKIRSTKLEDSAMYFCASRENRGNEQFFGPGTRLTVL.

The rearrangement links TRBV6-6 to TRBJ1-1, with 10 bases that match TRBD1. There are 14 residues in the CDR3. J gave up 4 bases and V 5 bases, and 4 bases lay outside the gene matches. Germline CDR1 and CDR2: MNHNY and SVGAGI (reference sequence). CDR3 nucleotides: TGTGCCAGCAGTCTGGACAGGGGGAGCACTGAAGCTTTCTTT. Residues: CASSLDRGSTEAFF.

The gene calls are TRBV19 and TRBJ2-5, with 8 bases fitting TRBD2. V lost 5 bases to trimming and J lost 5 bases; unmatched junction nucleotides: 7. Germline CDR1 and CDR2: LNHDA and SQIVND (reference sequence). The CDR3 totals 14 residues. CDR3 loop: CASSPGLAGETQYF. As DNA, the CDR3 is TGTGCCAGTAGTCCCGGACTAGCTGGGGAGACCCAGTACTTC.

In its sample, this clone was seen once. CDR3 nucleotide sequence: TGTGCCAGCAGTTTATCGATCTCTGGGGCGGGAGGGCCTCGCCATGAGCAGTTCTTC. As protein: CASSLSISGAGGPRHEQFF. V gene TRBV27 combines with J gene TRBJ2-1, with 9 bases identical to TRBD2. J was trimmed by 8 bases and V by 0 bases; bases with no gene match: 17. Germline CDR1 is MNHEY and CDR2 is SMNVEV (reference sequence). CDR3 length: 19 amino acids.

The V call is TRBV14, the J call TRBJ2-1; D is ambiguous. The CDR3 extends over 17 amino acids. V was shortened by 0 bases and J by 2 bases, with 14 bases between the two germline ends. Germline V lookup: CDR1 SGHDN, CDR2 FVKESK. CDR3 DNA sequence: TGTGCCAGCAGCCAAGATTTCTCTGTTTTCCCCTACAATGAGCAGTTCTTC. It codes for CASSQDFSVFPYNEQFF.

V usage is TRBV10-3 and J usage is TRBJ2-1, with D tentatively TRBD2 (6 bases). Looked up from germline, CDR1 is ENHRY and CDR2 is SYGVKD. V shed 8 bases and J shed 4 bases, with 24 bases lying between them. The CDR3 is 17 residues long. The CDR3 reads CAIGVDSLATSYNEQFF. As DNA, the CDR3 is TGTGCCATCGGGGTCGACAGCCTAGCGACTTCGTACAATGAGCAGTTCTTC.

V usage is TRBV11-2 and J usage is TRBJ1-1, with 7 positions matching TRBD1. This CDR3 region has 12 residues. CDR1 and CDR2 (germline): SGHAT, FQNNGV. The trim removed 7 bases at V and 8 bases at J, leaving 7 bases unmatched. The CDR3 loop reads CASTQDRPEAFF. CDR3 DNA sequence: TGTGCCAGCACCCAGGACAGGCCAGAAGCTTTCTTT.